What follows are 28 T cell receptor beta chains derived from one specimen sequenced in a study of blood T cell repertoires in COVID-19. Produced via immunoSEQ multiplex PCR; TCRdb's table is partial and in-frame only. Among about 140,000 clones, around 88% were seen once, and the ten largest hold about 1.5%. Material for sequencing was peripheral blood. The source of these receptors is a woman in her sixties with acute or convalescent COVID-19.

For the CDR3, the DNA is TGTGCCAGCGATCGGACGGCGGGGGTTTTAGATACGCAGTATTTT. Translated: CASDRTAGVLDTQYF. This sequence joins TRBV9 and TRBJ2-3, with 7 nucleotides matching TRBD2. Per the germline V gene, CDR1 is SGDLS and CDR2 is YYNGEE. V dropped 7 bases and J dropped 5; count of bases not matched to a gene: 13. CDR3 length equals 15 residues.

The chain has TRBV7-9 and TRBJ1-1; 10 bases are a match to TRBD1. The CDR3 consists of 16 residues. From germline, CDR1 is SEHNR and CDR2 FQNEAQ (reference sequence). V lost 6 bases to trimming and J lost 3 bases; unmatched junction nucleotides: 10. The CDR3 region is CASSLWGTGEDTEAFF. The CDR3 coding sequence is TGTGCCAGCAGTCTTTGGGGGACAGGGGAAGACACTGAAGCTTTCTTT.

The chain is built from TRBV12-3 or TRBV12-4 and TRBJ1-1, with D perhaps matching TRBD1 (6 bases). The CDR3 loop spans 13 amino acids. Trimming stripped 7 bases from V and 1 base from J, with 10 bases between. The CDR3: CASTEQGNTEAFF. CDR3 coding DNA: TGTGCCAGCACCGAACAGGGGAACACTGAAGCTTTCTTT.

The gene calls are TRBV5-6 and TRBJ1-5; 8 bases are shared with TRBD1. V shed 3 bases, J shed 9 bases, and the junction held 8 bases outside the gene matches. The CDR3 contains 14 residues. CDR1 is SGHDT, CDR2 YYEEEE, per germline. CDR3 in DNA: TGTGCCAGCAGCTATGGACAGGGCAATGGGCCCCAGCATTTT. Protein sequence: CASSYGQGNGPQHF.

V usage is TRBV19 and J usage is TRBJ2-7; TRBD1 aligns across 9 bases. The CDR3 contains 16 residues. J gave up 0 bases and V 10 bases, and 13 bases lay outside the gene matches. From germline, CDR1 is LNHDA and CDR2 SQIVND (reference sequence). This CDR3 is CATKRFGTGTSYEQYF. CDR3 coding DNA: TGTGCCACCAAGAGGTTCGGGACAGGGACCTCCTACGAGCAGTACTTC.

V usage is TRBV27 and J usage is TRBJ2-1; TRBD1 matches at 8 bases. The ends lost 3 bases at V and 4 bases at J; junction bases unmatched: 5. Germline CDR1 MNHEY, CDR2 SMNVEV (reference sequence). The CDR3 has 15 amino acids. CDR3 protein: CASSLQGAIYNEQFF. The CDR3 DNA sequence: TGTGCCAGCAGTTTGCAGGGGGCGATTTACAATGAGCAGTTCTTC.

This sequence joins TRBV19 and TRBJ1-4; tentative D call: TRBD1 (6 bases). Germline V gives CDR1 LNHDA, CDR2 SQIVND (reference sequence). V lost 10 bases and J 7 bases, leaving 16 bases between the germline ends. CDR3 length: 13 amino acids. The CDR3 region is CATNRAPGEKLFF. The CDR3 region has the DNA TGTGCCACCAACAGGGCCCCTGGTGAAAAACTGTTTTTT.

This sequence joins TRBV24-1 and TRBJ1-5; 8 nucleotides agree with TRBD1. Germline CDR1 reads KGHDR; CDR2 reads SFDVKD. The CDR3 extends over 18 amino acids. With V trimmed by 0 bases and J by 3 bases, 9 bases remained unmatched. CDR3 in amino acids: CATSDLNTGTGYNQPQHF. The CDR3 DNA follows: TGTGCCACCAGTGATTTGAACACTGGGACAGGATACAATCAGCCCCAGCATTTT.

The rearrangement uses TRBV28 and TRBJ2-6; no reliable D call. Germline assignment: CDR1 MDHEN and CDR2 SYDVKM. V shed 5 bases and J shed 1 base, with 9 bases lying between them. The CDR3 is 15 amino acids. The CDR3 is CASSPSGSGANVLTF. The DNA of the CDR3 is TGTGCCAGCAGTCCTTCAGGATCTGGGGCCAACGTCCTGACTTTC.

As DNA, the CDR3 is TGTGCCAGCAGTAAGGGACAAACTGGAAACACCATATATTTT. Residues: CASSKGQTGNTIYF. The genes are TRBV28 and TRBJ1-3; TRBD1 is a possible D gene (6 bases). Germline CDR1 MDHEN, CDR2 SYDVKM. Trimming pared 5 bases from V and 2 bases from J, leaving 10 bases between. CDR3 length: 14 amino acids.

The J gene is TRBJ2-7, the V gene TRBV5-8; D gene uncertain. Looked up from germline, CDR1 is SGHTS and CDR2 is YDEGEE. The CDR3 loop spans 11 amino acids. The V end lost 2 bases, the J end lost 7 bases, and 7 bases lay between the germline ends. Written as DNA, the CDR3 is TGTGCCAGCAGCTTTTCCAGGGAGCAGTACTTC. Amino acid sequence: CASSFSREQYF.

The V gene is TRBV6-5, the J gene TRBJ1-1; 8 bases align to TRBD1. CDR1 is MNHEY and CDR2 is SVGAGI in the germline V gene. The CDR3 contains 14 residues. V lost 7 bases and J lost 7; bases outside the gene matches: 11. This CDR3 is CASIRPGTGDEAFF. CDR3 nucleotides: TGTGCCAGCATTCGTCCCGGGACAGGTGATGAAGCTTTCTTT.

This clone is a singleton in its sample. The germline gene is not matched at one end of the junction; a read error may be the cause. The chain links TRBV7-7 to TRBJ1-1, with D perhaps matching TRBD1 (5 bases). From germline, CDR1 is SSHAT and CDR2 FNYEAQ (reference sequence). The CDR3 sequence is 15 residues long. CDR3: CASSPLGQQNTEAFF. CDR3 DNA: TGTGCTAGCAGCCCCCTGGGGCAGCAGAACACTGAAGCTTTCTTT.

The J gene is TRBJ2-1, the V gene TRBV4-3, with a tentative D call TRBD2 (5 bases). Germline V gene data show CDR1 as LGHNA and CDR2 as YSLEER. Between the trimmed V and J ends, which lost 0 bases and 4 bases, there was a span of 13 bases. The CDR3 runs to 16 residues. The CDR3 here is CASSQDSSHRYNEQFF. CDR3 in DNA: TGCGCCAGCAGCCAAGATTCTAGCCACCGTTACAATGAGCAGTTCTTC.

This chain joins TRBV7-9 and TRBJ1-2, with D possibly TRBD1 on 5 matching bases. The germline V and J ends were trimmed by 5 bases and 4 bases, with 8 bases remaining between them. There are 12 residues in the CDR3. Per the germline V gene, CDR1 is SEHNR and CDR2 is FQNEAQ (reference sequence). CDR3 residues: CASSEDSYGYTF. The DNA of the CDR3 is TGTGCCAGCAGCGAAGACAGCTATGGCTACACCTTC.

The chain recombines TRBV5-1 with TRBJ1-1; D might be TRBD1 (6 bases). The germline gives CDR1 SGHRS, CDR2 YFSETQ. The CDR3 runs 15 residues. The V and J ends lost 1 base and 3 bases respectively, with 13 bases between them. The CDR3 coding sequence is TGCGCCAGCAGCTTGATCGGACAGCCGGACACTGAAGCTTTCTTT. Its protein product is CASSLIGQPDTEAFF. Full variable domain (remainder filled in from reference TRBV5-1 and TRBJ1-1): KAGVTQTPRYLIKTRGQQVTLSCSPISGHRSVSWYQQTPGQGLQFLFEYFSETQRNKGNFPGRFSGRQFSNSRSEMNVSTLELGDSALYLCASSLIGQPDTEAFFGQGTRLTVV.

The chain employs TRBV4-1 and TRBJ1-1; 10 bases are a match to TRBD1. V was pared by 3 bases and J by 3 bases, with 4 bases of the junction left unmatched. CDR1 MGHRA and CDR2 YSYEKL come from the germline V gene. The CDR3 totals 15 residues. DNA for the CDR3: TGCGCCAGCAGCCAGAGAGACAGGGGGCACACTGAAGCTTTCTTT. This codes for CASSQRDRGHTEAFF.

V gene TRBV19 combines with J gene TRBJ1-1, with 11 bases identical to TRBD1. J lost 4 bases, V lost 4 bases, and 11 bases had no gene match. The germline V gene has CDR1 LNHDA and CDR2 SQIVND (reference sequence). The length of the CDR3 is 17 residues. CDR3 sequence reads: CASSTRQTGTGGTEAFF. In nucleotides, the CDR3 is TGTGCCAGTAGTACGAGACAAACCGGGACAGGGGGCACTGAAGCTTTCTTT.

The DNA for the CDR3 is TGTGCCATCAGTAATAGCGGGGGGGGAGAAGAGACCCAGTACTTC. It yields the protein CAISNSGGGEETQYF. This chain links TRBV10-3 with TRBJ2-5; TRBD2 matches 11 bases. Germline CDR1 ENHRY, CDR2 SYGVKD. CDR3 length equals 15 residues. Unmatched junction bases numbered 5, after V lost 5 bases and J lost 3 bases.

The gene calls are TRBV15 and TRBJ2-7; D not resolved. The V end was cut by 8 bases, the J end by 3 bases, with 11 bases between. The CDR3 has 12 amino acids. Germline V gene sequence: CDR1 LNHNV, CDR2 YYDKDF (reference sequence). Here the CDR3 reads CATGPSFYEQYF. The DNA for the CDR3 is TGTGCCACCGGGCCGTCTTTCTACGAGCAGTACTTC.

In its sample, this clone was seen once. The rearrangement uses TRBV2 and TRBJ1-6, with a possible D match to TRBD1 (6 bases). There are 14 residues in the CDR3. V was shortened by 11 bases and J by 10 bases, with 21 bases between the two germline ends. CDR1 SNHLY and CDR2 FYNNEI come from the germline V gene. For the CDR3, the DNA is TGTGCCTGTCAACAGGGCCTCGCTGAATCACCCCTCCACTTT. Translation gives CACQQGLAESPLHF.

This clone was seen only once. The chain carries TRBV30 and TRBJ1-1, with no clear D. Trimming pared 1 base from V and 0 bases from J, leaving 6 bases between. The CDR3 extends over 13 amino acids. The germline CDR1 and CDR2 sequences are GTSNPN and SVGIG (reference sequence). CDR3 nucleotides: TGTGCCTGGAGTGAGCTGTTGAACACTGAAGCTTTCTTT. Translated, it gives CAWSELLNTEAFF.

The genes are TRBV3-1 (or the pseudogene TRBV3-2) and TRBJ1-5, with D perhaps TRBD1 (5 bases). The V gene's germline CDR1 is LGHDT and CDR2 YNNKEL (reference sequence). Trimming removed 0 bases at V and 4 bases at J, with 13 bases between. The CDR3 has 16 residues. CDR3 protein: CASSQDGGRSNQPQHF. The DNA for the CDR3 is TGTGCCAGCAGCCAAGACGGGGGACGGAGTAATCAGCCCCAGCATTTT.

V usage is TRBV5-4 and J usage is TRBJ2-7; D is possibly TRBD1 (6 bases). Germline assignment: CDR1 SGHNT and CDR2 YYREEE (reference sequence). This CDR3 is built from 14 residues. Trimming took off 7 bases at V and 7 bases at J, with 21 bases between the two ends. In nucleotides, the CDR3 is TGTGCCAGCTATGCAGACTTGGACAGAAGGGAGCAGTACTTC. Translating it yields CASYADLDRREQYF. Full variable domain (rest looked up from reference TRBV5-4 and TRBJ2-7): ETGVTQSPTHLIKTRGQQVTLRCSSQSGHNTVSWYQQALGQGPQFIFQYYREEENGRGNFPPRFSGLQFPNYSSELNVNALELDDSALYLCASYADLDRREQYFGPGTRLTVT.

The rearrangement links TRBV5-1 to TRBJ2-5, with 13 nucleotides matching TRBD2. Per germline, CDR1 SGHRS and CDR2 YFSETQ. The CDR3 runs to 16 residues. V gave up 0 bases and J gave up 6 bases; unmatched junction bases: 5. The CDR3: CASSLDTSGGAQTQYF. CDR3 sequence (DNA): TGCGCCAGCAGCTTGGATACTAGCGGGGGGGCTCAGACCCAGTACTTC.

Only one count was recorded for this clone. This chain links TRBV5-4 with TRBJ2-7; 9 bases are a match to TRBD1. This CDR3 is 15 amino acids long. V was clipped by 2 bases and J by 5 bases; unmatched bases: 8. Germline CDR1 is SGHNT and CDR2 is YYREEE (reference sequence). CDR3 protein: CASSLAGTGRDEQYF. The CDR3 DNA follows: TGTGCCAGCAGCTTAGCGGGGACAGGGAGGGACGAGCAGTACTTC.

V gene TRBV7-6 combines with J gene TRBJ1-6, with TRBD1 matching 8 bases. The CDR3 contains 14 residues. The germline gives CDR1 SGHVS, CDR2 FNYEAQ. The V gene end was trimmed by 5 bases and the J gene end by 6 bases; junction bases not matched to a gene: 3. The CDR3: CASSPGQGNSPLHF. CDR3 sequence (DNA): TGTGCCAGCAGCCCTGGACAGGGTAATTCACCCCTCCACTTT. The complete variable domain, with remaining parts taken from reference TRBV7-6 and TRBJ1-6, reads GAGVSQSPRYKVTKRGQDVALRCDPISGHVSLYWYRQALGQGPEFLTYFNYEAQQDKSGLPNDRFSAERPEGSISTLTIQRTEQRDSAMYRCASSPGQGNSPLHFGNGTRLTVT.

This chain uses TRBV11-2 with TRBJ2-5, with TRBD1 identical over 7 bases. This CDR3 has 16 amino acids. CDR1 is SGHAT, CDR2 FQNNGV, per germline. The trim removed 2 bases at V and 2 bases at J, leaving 8 bases unmatched. The CDR3 reads CASSLMVGRGQETQYF. CDR3 bases: TGTGCCAGCAGCTTAATGGTGGGCAGGGGGCAAGAGACCCAGTACTTC.